This TCR beta chain is drawn from a study of T cell repertoires in cytomegalovirus infection. The sample holds a few counts of this clonotype. TCRdb reanalysed the reads using MiXCR and keeps one entry per CDR3 protein. The sample contains under 200,000 distinct CDR3 sequences, about a tenth of which appear only once. This CDR3 comprises 15 residues. With V trimmed by 5 bases and J by 2 bases, 6 bases remained unmatched. Germline-derived CDR1 and CDR2 are SNHLY and FYNNEI. The TCR was taken from a human donor in good health (CMV status not recorded). Some clones in this sample may be carry-over from other donors' samples. Material for sequencing was PBMCs. This chain uses TRBV2 with TRBJ1-2; 9 bases match TRBD1. The CDR3 region has the DNA TGTGCCAGCAGTACTGGCGGACAGGGGAACTATGGCTACACCTTC. This codes for CASSTGGQGNYGYTF.